Below, one T cell receptor (beta chain) is given with its context. Germline CDR1 is SGHTA and CDR2 is FQGNSA. V lost 4 bases to trimming and J lost 0 bases; unmatched junction nucleotides: 6. The CDR3 contains 15 residues. Per the study methods: Reference gene primer amplification gave estimated nucleated cell counts. Clones were sequenced by immunoSEQ multiplex PCR, and TCRdb holds only the in-frame ones, with some missing. Clone size and V and J calls were adopted from that table, with D and trimming inferred from the DNA. The data hold 110,000 to 150,000 clones, with 84% observed a single time. These data are taken from a study of blood T cell repertoires in COVID-19. Exposed participants came across a COVID-19 case within 2 weeks before study entry.

The sequence came from a woman between 18 and 30 years old who had been exposed to COVID-19. What was sequenced was PBMCs or T cells enriched from blood (not recorded which). The V gene is TRBV7-2, the J gene TRBJ2-7; 7 nucleotides line up with TRBD1. This CDR3 is CASSSSGQSSYEQYF. CDR3 in DNA: TGTGCCAGCAGCTCTTCGGGACAGAGCTCCTACGAGCAGTACTTC.